This T cell receptor beta chain derives from a study of T cells in women clearing cervical HPV infection. Study-wide points: A classifier using richness and V gene abundances reached an AUC of under 0.9.

CDR1 DFQATT and CDR2 SNEGSKA come from the germline V gene (reference sequence). CDR3 length: 13 amino acids. V dropped 5 bases and J dropped 4; count of bases not matched to a gene: 5. Clones were read by immunoSEQ multiplex PCR, and TCRdb kept only the in-frame ones, dropping some. The listing contains over 30,000 clones. On this clone itself: Its antigen is currently unknown. Read data end 3 residues before the CDR3 end; the end is taken from the germline J gene.

MY09/MY11 PCR detected cervical HPV DNA; dot-blot assigned genotypes. This chain connects TRBV20-1 to TRBJ2-7, with 10 bases matching TRBD2. The TCR comes from a woman between 18 and 75 years old with a cervical HPV16 infection that either progressed to CIN3+ or cleared (not recorded which). Sequenced input: blood buffy coat. This chain's CDR3 is CSALSGGPYEQYF. CDR3 DNA, as far as it was read: TGCAGTGCTCTTAGCGGGGGGCCTTACGAG.